This entry lists 17 T cell receptor beta chains sequenced from one sample in a study of blood T cell repertoires in COVID-19. Sequencing used immunoSEQ multiplex PCR; TCRdb keeps in-frame clones, though not all of them. The sample carries about 330,000 clones, roughly nine tenths recorded once. Sample: PBMCs or T cells enriched from blood (not recorded which). The receptors shown here come from a woman younger than 45 who had recovered from COVID-19.

The CDR3 DNA reads as TGTGCCAGCAGTTATGGGGACAGGATCTCTGGAAACACCATATATTTT. Its protein is CASSYGDRISGNTIYF. This rearrangement joins TRBV6-5 to TRBJ1-3, with 8 bases lining up with TRBD1. The CDR3 spans 16 residues. Germline CDR1 and CDR2: MNHEY and SVGAGI. V lost 3 bases, J lost 0 bases, and 4 bases stayed unmatched.

The V and J genes are TRBV3-1 (or the pseudogene TRBV3-2) and TRBJ2-1, with 9 bases lining up with TRBD2. J gave up 0 bases and V 6 bases, and 6 bases lay outside the gene matches. The CDR3 extends over 16 amino acids. Germline V gene lookup returns CDR1 LGHDT and CDR2 YNNKEL (reference sequence). The CDR3: CASRGSGGSSYNEQFF. The CDR3 DNA sequence: TGTGCCAGCAGAGGTAGCGGGGGTTCCTCCTACAATGAGCAGTTCTTC.

The V call is TRBV2, the J call TRBJ2-3; D not resolved. Trimming cost V 4 bases and J 4 bases, with 12 bases left between them. Germline CDR1 and CDR2: SNHLY and FYNNEI. The CDR3 is 14 amino acids. The CDR3 spells CASSGTRGADTQYF. The CDR3 DNA follows: TGTGCCAGCAGTGGTACCCGAGGCGCAGATACGCAGTATTTT.

The chain recombines TRBV7-8 with TRBJ2-7; D unresolved. The V end was cut by 1 base, the J end by 3 bases, with 10 bases between. There are 14 residues in the CDR3. Germline CDR1 reads SGHVS; CDR2 reads FQNEAQ. The CDR3: CASSLEPGYYEQYF. CDR3 DNA: TGTGCCAGCAGCTTAGAGCCGGGTTACTACGAGCAGTACTTC.

This clone came up a few times. The chain has TRBV19 and TRBJ2-2; TRBD1 is a possible D gene (5 bases). The V gene's germline CDR1 is LNHDA and CDR2 SQIVND (reference sequence). V lost 5 bases, J lost 3 bases, and 13 bases lay in between. There are 15 residues in the CDR3. CDR3 DNA: TGTGCCAGTAGTGTCCAGGGTGGTTACACCGGGGAGCTGTTTTTT. This sequence encodes CASSVQGGYTGELFF. Based on the CDR3 plus reference TRBV19 and TRBJ2-2, the full variable domain is DGGITQSPKYLFRKEGQNVTLSCEQNLNHDAMYWYRQDPGQGLRLIYYSQIVNDFQKGDIAEGYSVSREKKESFPLTVTSAQKNPTAFYLCASSVQGGYTGELFFGEGSRLTVL.

The V call is TRBV5-4, the J call TRBJ2-7; D possibly corresponds to TRBD2 (5 bases). CDR3 length: 14 amino acids. Looked up from germline, CDR1 is SGHNT and CDR2 is YYREEE (reference sequence). The V end lost 2 bases, the J end lost 1 base, and 10 bases lay between the germline ends. The CDR3 loop reads CASSFQGGSYEQYF. The CDR3 DNA is TGTGCCAGCAGCTTTCAAGGAGGATCCTACGAGCAGTACTTC.

The chain uses TRBV5-4 and TRBJ1-1; D is perhaps TRBD1 (6 bases). The CDR3 is 14 amino acids. V lost 1 base and J lost 4, with 11 bases in between. CDR1 and CDR2 (germline): SGHNT, YYREEE (reference sequence). CDR3 nucleotides: TGTGCCAGCAGCTTGACCAGGGGAAGCACTGAAGCTTTCTTT. Its translation is CASSLTRGSTEAFF.

This clone was recorded a few times. The rearrangement joins TRBV18 to TRBJ2-2; possibly TRBD2 for D (5 bases). The V gene lost 6 bases and the J gene lost 6 bases, with 8 bases spanning the gap. The CDR3 extends over 12 amino acids. CDR1 is KGHSH, CDR2 LQKENI, per germline. CDR3 coding DNA: TGTGCCAGCTCGCCGGAGGCCGGGGAGCTGTTTTTT. Amino acid sequence: CASSPEAGELFF.

This chain connects TRBV7-2 to TRBJ2-7; the match to TRBD2 covers 9 bases. V lost 3 bases to trimming and J lost 2 bases; unmatched junction nucleotides: 2. Per germline, CDR1 SGHTA and CDR2 FQGNSA. The length of the CDR3 is 14 residues. The CDR3 loop reads CASSFLAGTYEQYF. The CDR3 DNA sequence: TGTGCCAGCAGCTTTCTAGCGGGGACCTACGAGCAGTACTTC.

The V and J genes are TRBV5-6 and TRBJ2-1; 16 bases line up with TRBD2. Germline V gene lookup returns CDR1 SGHDT and CDR2 YYEEEE. The CDR3 is 17 amino acids. With 0 bases clipped from V and 9 bases from J, the junction kept 6 bases outside the gene matches. The CDR3, as DNA: TGTGCCAGCAGCTTGGCGGGGACTAGCGGGGGGGCGGCTGAGCAGTTCTTC. Its translation is CASSLAGTSGGAAEQFF.

The chain couples TRBV5-4 to TRBJ1-2, with TRBD1 matching over 8 bases. V was pared by 3 bases and J by 3 bases, with 1 base of the junction left unmatched. From germline, CDR1 is SGHNT and CDR2 YYREEE (reference sequence). The CDR3 is made up of 13 amino acids. The CDR3 nucleotides read TGTGCCAGCAGCTCGGGACAGGACTATGGCTACACCTTC. Protein product: CASSSGQDYGYTF.

The genes are TRBV28 and TRBJ2-7; TRBD1 matches 9 bases. CDR1 is MDHEN and CDR2 is SYDVKM in the germline V gene. CDR3 length: 14 residues. V was clipped by 10 bases and J by 7 bases; unmatched bases: 14. Here the CDR3 DNA reads TGTGCCACCAAACAGGGGGCGAAAACGGGGGAGCAGTACTTC. This codes for CATKQGAKTGEQYF.

The V and J genes are TRBV3-1 (or the pseudogene TRBV3-2) and TRBJ2-3, with D possibly TRBD2 on 5 matching bases. V lost 0 bases to trimming and J lost 2 bases, with 6 bases between them. The CDR3 has 14 amino acids. Germline values: CDR1 LGHDT, CDR2 YNNKEL (reference sequence). CDR3 nucleotide sequence: TGTGCCAGCAGCCAAGAAGGACTCACAGATACGCAGTATTTT. Its translation is CASSQEGLTDTQYF.

This clone was counted a single time. The chain recombines TRBV28 with TRBJ2-5, with TRBD1 matching 8 bases. CDR3 length equals 17 residues. Germline assignment: CDR1 MDHEN and CDR2 SYDVKM. With V trimmed by 4 bases and J by 6 bases, 16 bases remained unmatched. Here the CDR3 reads CASSSPPTGTGPKTQYF. The CDR3 nucleotides read TGTGCCAGCAGTTCACCCCCTACCGGGACAGGTCCCAAGACCCAGTACTTC.

The gene calls are TRBV5-1 and TRBJ2-5; 12 bases map to TRBD1. V lost 2 bases to trimming and J lost 5 bases; unmatched junction nucleotides: 7. The CDR3 totals 16 residues. Germline V CDR1 and CDR2: SGHRS, YFSETQ. The CDR3 coding sequence is TGCGCCAGCAGCTTCCAGGGACAGGGGGCAGGCGAGACCCAGTACTTC. This translates into CASSFQGQGAGETQYF. Full variable domain (remainder filled in from reference TRBV5-1 and TRBJ2-5): KAGVTQTPRYLIKTRGQQVTLSCSPISGHRSVSWYQQTPGQGLQFLFEYFSETQRNKGNFPGRFSGRQFSNSRSEMNVSTLELGDSALYLCASSFQGQGAGETQYFGPGTRLLVL.

V gene TRBV30 combines with J gene TRBJ1-5, with 7 bases that match TRBD1. Per germline, CDR1 GTSNPN and CDR2 SVGIG (reference sequence). V lost 1 base and J lost 3; bases outside the gene matches: 6. CDR3 length: 15 residues. CDR3 region: CAWSDRQGYNQPQHF. In DNA form, the CDR3 reads TGTGCCTGGAGTGATAGACAGGGATACAATCAGCCCCAGCATTTT.

The chain uses TRBV27 and TRBJ2-1; D not certain. Trimming shortened V by 2 bases and J by 4 bases, and 6 bases separated the two germline ends. CDR3 size: 13 residues. Germline loops: CDR1 MNHEY, CDR2 SMNVEV (reference sequence). CDR3 amino acids: CASSLDRYNEQFF. The CDR3 nucleotides read TGTGCCAGCAGTTTAGATAGATACAATGAGCAGTTCTTC.